The 14 T cell receptor beta chains reported below all come from one sample, sequenced in a study of memory CD4+ T cells and cytomegalovirus serostatus. The sort gate was single viable CD3+CD4+CD8-CD45RO+ cells for memory CD4+ T cells. TCRdb keeps only in-frame clones here, not all; method: immunoSEQ multiplex PCR. The table includes some 30,000 clones, under 80% detected once. Sequencing was done on a sample of memory CD4+ T cells from blood. These TCRs come from an adult in good health and CMV-seronegative. Some clones in this sample may be carry-over from other donors' samples.

This clone appeared once. The rearrangement uses TRBV7-9 and TRBJ2-7; perhaps TRBD1 as D (6 bases). V dropped 4 bases and J dropped 2 bases, with 15 bases sitting between them. The V gene's germline CDR1 is SEHNR and CDR2 FQNEAQ (reference sequence). The CDR3 length is 15 residues. The DNA of the CDR3 is TGTGCCAGCAGCTCTGGGACAACCACCGCCTACGAGCAGTACTTC. It encodes CASSSGTTTAYEQYF.

The chain employs TRBV30 and TRBJ2-1; TRBD2 matches 9 bases. The CDR3 is 15 residues long. Germline V gene data show CDR1 as GTSNPN and CDR2 as SVGIG (reference sequence). V trimming: 0 bases; J trimming: 4 bases; junction bases outside the gene matches: 4. The CDR3 spells CAWSVRAGGYNEQFF. CDR3 DNA: TGTGCCTGGAGTGTGAGAGCGGGGGGATACAATGAGCAGTTCTTC.

CDR3 in amino acids: CASSEYRRQGAGETQYF. In nucleotides, the CDR3 is TGTGCCAGCAGTGAATATAGGAGGCAGGGTGCGGGGGAGACCCAGTACTTC. The chain recombines TRBV25-1 with TRBJ2-5; D perhaps matches TRBD2 (6 bases). V gave up 0 bases and J gave up 5 bases, with 19 bases separating them. The CDR3 length is 17 residues. The germline CDR1 and CDR2 sequences are MGHDK and SYGVNS. Filled out from reference TRBV25-1 and TRBJ2-5, the complete variable domain reads EADIYQTPRYLVIGTGKKITLECSQTMGHDKMYWYQQDPGMELHLIHYSYGVNSTEKGDLSSESTVSRIRTEHFPLTLESARPSHTSQYLCASSEYRRQGAGETQYFGPGTRLLVL.

This clone was counted between two and nine times. The chain couples TRBV2 to TRBJ1-5, with D unresolved. Germline-derived CDR1 and CDR2 are SNHLY and FYNNEI. Trimming pared 8 bases from V and 5 bases from J, leaving 13 bases between. This CDR3 spans 13 amino acids. Here the CDR3 reads CASLRVRDQPQHF. CDR3 sequence (DNA): TGTGCCAGCCTAAGAGTGCGAGATCAGCCCCAGCATTTT.

The V gene is TRBV27, the J gene TRBJ1-4; no clear D gene. V lost 8 bases and J 5 bases, leaving 18 bases between the germline ends. The V gene's germline CDR1 is MNHEY and CDR2 SMNVEV (reference sequence). This CDR3 has 15 residues. As DNA, the CDR3 is TGTGCCAGCCGTGCGGGTCCGCCGAGGAATGAAAAACTGTTTTTT. This sequence encodes CASRAGPPRNEKLFF. Supplemented by reference TRBV27 and TRBJ1-4, the full variable domain reads EAQVTQNPRYLITVTGKKLTVTCSQNMNHEYMSWYRQDPGLGLRQIYYSMNVEVTDKGDVPEGYKVSRKEKRNFPLILESPSPNQTSLYFCASRAGPPRNEKLFFGSGTQLSVL.

Details on this clone: A junction boundary mismatches the germline segment, possibly from a read error. The V gene is TRBV19, the J gene TRBJ1-2; 8 nucleotides align to TRBD1. The CDR3 spans 14 residues. Germline lookup yields CDR1 LNHDA and CDR2 SQIVND (reference sequence). The CDR3 region has the DNA TGTGCCAGTAGTTTAGACAGGGGTGGCTATGGCTACACCTTC. Translating gives CASSLDRGGYGYTF.

The table lists this clone with a few counts. The chain is built from TRBV6-6 and TRBJ1-2; D not resolved. Germline V gene sequence: CDR1 MNHNY, CDR2 SVGAGI (reference sequence). The CDR3 consists of 16 residues. Trimming left V 0 bases short and J 2 bases short, with 13 bases between. CDR3 in amino acids: CASSYSVGRPNYGYTF. The CDR3 nucleotides read TGTGCCAGCAGTTACTCGGTGGGCAGACCCAACTATGGCTACACCTTC.

This CDR3 reads CASSTGPPPYEQYF. The CDR3 region has the DNA TGTGCCAGCAGCACCGGGCCACCCCCCTACGAGCAGTACTTC. The chain links TRBV6-5 to TRBJ2-7; D gene uncertain. In germline, CDR1 is MNHEY, CDR2 SVGAGI. V was clipped by 6 bases and J by 2 bases, with 14 bases between them. CDR3 size: 14 residues.

This clone was counted only a few times. The genes are TRBV19 and TRBJ1-1; D is possibly TRBD1 (5 bases). With 7 bases removed from V and 5 bases from J, the gap between germline ends came to 14 bases. CDR1 and CDR2 (germline): LNHDA, SQIVND (reference sequence). The CDR3 has 13 amino acids. The CDR3 sequence: CASMGREKTEAFF. CDR3 nucleotide sequence: TGTGCCAGTATGGGCAGGGAAAAGACTGAAGCTTTCTTT.

In this sample, this clone turned up a few times. The rearrangement links TRBV6-1 to TRBJ2-7, with D perhaps matching TRBD2 (5 bases). Trimming took 0 bases from V and 5 from J, leaving 14 bases between them. The CDR3 has 15 amino acids. From germline, CDR1 is MNHNS and CDR2 SASEGT. The CDR3 here is CASSEAGSGIDEQYF. In DNA, the CDR3 is TGTGCCAGCAGTGAAGCTGGTTCGGGGATTGACGAGCAGTACTTC.

Concerning this clone: The sample carries other DNA sequences with the same CDR3. This chain uses TRBV29-1 with TRBJ1-1, with a possible D match to TRBD1 (5 bases). With 3 bases removed from V and 4 bases from J, the gap between germline ends came to 6 bases. Germline loops: CDR1 SQVTM, CDR2 ANQGSEA. The CDR3 is made up of 11 amino acids. CDR3 amino acids: CSVDRGTEAFF. The CDR3 bases are TGCAGCGTTGATAGGGGCACTGAAGCTTTCTTT.

The rearrangement links TRBV7-2 to TRBJ1-2, with no clear D. This CDR3 spans 15 amino acids. Per germline, CDR1 SGHTA and CDR2 FQGNSA. V was pared by 10 bases and J by 9 bases, with 27 bases between. The CDR3 coding sequence is TGTGCCATACGCCCAGGAAGGATGCGGACGATCAGCTACACCTTC. Translation: CAIRPGRMRTISYTF.

A single count supports this clone. This rearrangement joins TRBV5-1 to TRBJ2-6, with 8 bases lining up with TRBD1. The V gene end was trimmed by 4 bases and the J gene end by 1 base; junction bases not matched to a gene: 7. This CDR3 has 17 residues. The germline CDR1 and CDR2 sequences are SGHRS and YFSETQ. CDR3: CASSLDRVGSGANVLTF. CDR3 DNA: TGCGCCAGCAGCCTGGACAGGGTGGGGTCTGGGGCCAACGTCCTGACTTTC.

V and J are TRBV9 and TRBJ2-3; TRBD1 agrees at 9 bases. Trimming at V came to 7 bases and at J to 2 bases, leaving 8 bases not matched to a gene. This CDR3 contains 15 residues. CDR1 and CDR2 from the germline V gene are SGDLS and YYNGEE. CDR3 DNA: TGTGCCAGCGCCTCGGGGACAGGGCTCACAGATACGCAGTATTTT. Amino acid sequence: CASASGTGLTDTQYF.